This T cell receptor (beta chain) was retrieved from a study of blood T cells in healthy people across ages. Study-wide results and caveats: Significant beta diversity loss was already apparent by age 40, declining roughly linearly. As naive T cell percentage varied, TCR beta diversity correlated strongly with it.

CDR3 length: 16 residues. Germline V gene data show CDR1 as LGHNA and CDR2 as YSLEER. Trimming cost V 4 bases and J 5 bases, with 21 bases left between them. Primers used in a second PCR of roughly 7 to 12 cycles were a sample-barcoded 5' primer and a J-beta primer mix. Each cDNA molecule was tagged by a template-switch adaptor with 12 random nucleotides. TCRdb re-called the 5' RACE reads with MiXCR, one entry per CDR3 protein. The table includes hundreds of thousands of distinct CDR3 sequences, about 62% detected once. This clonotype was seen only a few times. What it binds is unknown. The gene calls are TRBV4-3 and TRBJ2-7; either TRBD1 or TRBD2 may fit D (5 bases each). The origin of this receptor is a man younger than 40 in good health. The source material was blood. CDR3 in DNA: TGCGCCAGCAGCCGAGAGGCCGGGACGCTGGGTGACGAGCAGTACTTC. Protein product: CASSREAGTLGDEQYF.